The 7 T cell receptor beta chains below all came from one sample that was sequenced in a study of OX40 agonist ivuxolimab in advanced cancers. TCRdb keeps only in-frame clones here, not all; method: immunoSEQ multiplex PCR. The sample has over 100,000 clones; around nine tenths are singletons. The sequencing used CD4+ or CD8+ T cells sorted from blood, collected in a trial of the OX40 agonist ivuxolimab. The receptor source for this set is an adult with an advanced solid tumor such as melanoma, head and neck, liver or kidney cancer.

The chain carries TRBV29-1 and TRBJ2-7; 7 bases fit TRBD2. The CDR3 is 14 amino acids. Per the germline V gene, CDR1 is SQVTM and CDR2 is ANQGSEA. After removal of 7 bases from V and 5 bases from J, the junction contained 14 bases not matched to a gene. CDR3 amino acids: CSALLGGSGHEQYF. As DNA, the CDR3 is TGCAGCGCCCTTTTGGGCGGGAGTGGCCACGAGCAGTACTTC.

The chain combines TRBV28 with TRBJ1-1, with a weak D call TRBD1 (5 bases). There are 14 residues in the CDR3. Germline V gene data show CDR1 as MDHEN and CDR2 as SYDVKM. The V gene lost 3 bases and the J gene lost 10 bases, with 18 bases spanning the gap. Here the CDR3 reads CASSFGTGILGAFF. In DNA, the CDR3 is TGTGCCAGCAGTTTTGGTACAGGCATTTTAGGAGCTTTCTTT.

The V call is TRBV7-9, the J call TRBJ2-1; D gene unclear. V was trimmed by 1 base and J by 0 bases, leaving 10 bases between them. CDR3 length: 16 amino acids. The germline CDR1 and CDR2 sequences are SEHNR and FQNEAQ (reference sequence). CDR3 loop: CASSLERILSYNEQFF. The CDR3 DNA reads TGTGCCAGCAGCTTAGAACGCATCCTCTCCTACAATGAGCAGTTCTTC.

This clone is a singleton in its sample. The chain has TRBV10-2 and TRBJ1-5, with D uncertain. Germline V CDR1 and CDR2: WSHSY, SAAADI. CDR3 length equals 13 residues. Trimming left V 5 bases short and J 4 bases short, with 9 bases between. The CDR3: CASSRGGNQPQHF. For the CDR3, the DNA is TGCGCCAGCAGTCGAGGCGGGAATCAGCCCCAGCATTTT.

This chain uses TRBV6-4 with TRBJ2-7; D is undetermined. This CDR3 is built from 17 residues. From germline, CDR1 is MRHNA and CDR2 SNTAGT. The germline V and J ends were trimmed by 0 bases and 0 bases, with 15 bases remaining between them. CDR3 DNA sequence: TGTGCCAGCAGTGACTCGATAGTCGGCTACTTCTCCTACGAGCAGTACTTC. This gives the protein CASSDSIVGYFSYEQYF.

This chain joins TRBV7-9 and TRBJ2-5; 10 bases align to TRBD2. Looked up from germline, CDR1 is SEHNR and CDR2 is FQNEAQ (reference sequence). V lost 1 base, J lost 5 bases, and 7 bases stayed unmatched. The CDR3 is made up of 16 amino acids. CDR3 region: CASSLGLAGVGETQYF. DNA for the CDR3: TGTGCCAGCAGCTTAGGGCTAGCGGGAGTAGGGGAGACCCAGTACTTC.

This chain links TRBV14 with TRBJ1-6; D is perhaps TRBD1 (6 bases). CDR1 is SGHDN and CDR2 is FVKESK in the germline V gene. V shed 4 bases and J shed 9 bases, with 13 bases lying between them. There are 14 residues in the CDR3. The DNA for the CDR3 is TGTGCCAGCAGCCTCCACAGGGTCGGTTCACCCCTCCACTTT. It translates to CASSLHRVGSPLHF.